These 32 T cell receptor beta chains were all obtained from the same sample, sequenced in a study of blood T cell repertoires in COVID-19. Profiling relied on immunoSEQ multiplex PCR, and the TCRdb table lists in-frame clones only, not all of them. The sample comprises about 100,000 clones, 70% to 80% of which are singletons, and roughly a third rests with the top ten. Specimen: peripheral blood. The receptors stem from a man between 70 and 80 years old with active or convalescent COVID-19.

The V call is TRBV6-2 or TRBV6-3, the J call TRBJ1-5; D remains unclear. CDR1 is MNHEY, CDR2 SVGEGT, per germline. V lost 2 bases to trimming and J lost 6 bases, with 20 bases between them. The CDR3 covers 17 residues. CDR3 sequence: CASSYPPRRNRGQPQHF. CDR3 nucleotide sequence: TGTGCCAGCAGTTACCCCCCCCGACGGAATCGGGGTCAGCCCCAGCATTTT.

The rearrangement uses TRBV3-1 (or the pseudogene TRBV3-2) and TRBJ2-1, with 9 nucleotides matching TRBD2. The germline gives CDR1 LGHDT, CDR2 YNNKEL (reference sequence). V shed 1 base, J shed 7 bases, and the junction held 5 bases outside the gene matches. CDR3 length: 15 residues. The CDR3 is CASSQGLAGLNEQFF. CDR3 nucleotides: TGTGCCAGCAGCCAAGGGCTAGCGGGGCTAAATGAGCAGTTCTTC.

This clone was picked up a small number of times. At one end, the junction sequence differs from germline, possibly due to a read error. The DNA for the CDR3 is TGCAGCGGCCTAGCGGGAGCCCAAAACATTCAGTACTTC. This encodes CSGLAGAQNIQYF. The V and J genes are TRBV29-1 and TRBJ2-4, with 10 bases aligning to TRBD2. There are 13 residues in the CDR3. Germline V gene lookup returns CDR1 SQVTM and CDR2 ANQGSEA. Together with reference TRBV29-1 and TRBJ2-4, the CDR3 gives the full variable domain: SAVISQKPSRDICQRGTSLTIQCQVDSQVTMMFWYRQQPGQSLTLIATANQGSEATYESGFVIDKFPISRPNLTFSTLTVSNMSPEDSSIYLCSGLAGAQNIQYFGAGTRLSVL.

V and J are TRBV11-2 and TRBJ2-7; 10 positions agree with TRBD2. CDR1 is SGHAT, CDR2 FQNNGV, per germline. Trimming removed 7 bases from V and 0 bases from J; junction bases left unmatched: 6. This CDR3 region has 15 residues. The CDR3, as DNA: TGTGCCAGCACCCAACTAGCGGGAAGCTCCTACGAGCAGTACTTC. This gives the protein CASTQLAGSSYEQYF.

The chain recombines TRBV12-3 or TRBV12-4 with TRBJ1-2; D is uncertain. The V and J ends lost 2 bases and 3 bases respectively, with 7 bases between them. This CDR3 region has 13 residues. The CDR3 region has the DNA TGTGCCAGCAGTTTAAGGCAGGACTATGGCTACACCTTC. This codes for CASSLRQDYGYTF.

The J gene is TRBJ1-5, the V gene TRBV3-1 (or the pseudogene TRBV3-2); 8 bases agree with TRBD1. V lost 3 bases to trimming and J lost 3 bases; unmatched junction nucleotides: 10. This CDR3 spans 17 amino acids. Germline loops: CDR1 LGHDT, CDR2 YNNKEL (reference sequence). The chain's CDR3 is CASSQSLQGVTNQPQHF. For the CDR3, the DNA is TGTGCCAGCAGCCAGTCCTTACAGGGGGTGACCAATCAGCCCCAGCATTTT.

The rearrangement links TRBV19 to TRBJ1-4; no definite D call. CDR1 and CDR2 (germline): LNHDA, SQIVND (reference sequence). The CDR3 spans 14 residues. The V gene lost 4 bases and the J gene lost 8 bases, with 14 bases spanning the gap. CDR3 nucleotides: TGTGCCAGTAGTACCCCCTCCCGGAGGGAAAAACTGTTTTTT. Translating it yields CASSTPSRREKLFF.

This chain links TRBV11-2 with TRBJ2-7; the match to TRBD2 covers 7 bases. Germline V gene lookup returns CDR1 SGHAT and CDR2 FQNNGV. The junction had 4 bases not matched to a gene; V was cut back by 0 bases and J by 2 bases. The CDR3 contains 15 residues. CDR3 protein: CASSLDGTKTYEQYF. The CDR3 DNA is TGTGCCAGCAGCTTAGATGGGACTAAAACCTACGAGCAGTACTTC.

The rearrangement uses TRBV15 and TRBJ1-2; no clear D gene. V lost 0 bases and J lost 8, with 13 bases in between. Looked up from germline, CDR1 is LNHNV and CDR2 is YYDKDF (reference sequence). The CDR3 extends over 14 amino acids. The CDR3 bases are TGTGCCACCAGCAGAGACGTCGGAGGATACGGCTACACCTTC. Amino acid sequence: CATSRDVGGYGYTF.

V and J are TRBV6-5 and TRBJ2-2; D gene unclear. Germline values: CDR1 MNHEY, CDR2 SVGAGI. V lost 10 bases and J lost 5, with 5 bases in between. This CDR3 spans 10 amino acids. The CDR3, as DNA: TGTGCCACCCATACCGGGGAGCTGTTTTTT. Translated, it gives CATHTGELFF.

This CDR3 reads CASSSSLQGPGETQYF. CDR3 DNA sequence: TGCGCCAGCAGCTCGAGCCTCCAGGGGCCGGGCGAGACCCAGTACTTC. The V and J genes are TRBV5-1 and TRBJ2-5; tentatively, D is TRBD1 (6 bases). The V end was cut by 3 bases, the J end by 5 bases, with 20 bases between. This CDR3 contains 16 residues. Germline lookup yields CDR1 SGHRS and CDR2 YFSETQ.

The genes are TRBV5-1 and TRBJ2-3; possibly TRBD1 for D (5 bases). Trimming shortened V by 5 bases and J by 2 bases, and 12 bases separated the two germline ends. The germline V gene has CDR1 SGHRS and CDR2 YFSETQ. The length of the CDR3 is 14 residues. In DNA, the CDR3 is TGCGCCAGCAGACGTGACAGATACACAGATACGCAGTATTTT. Amino acid sequence: CASRRDRYTDTQYF.

This chain uses TRBV12-3 or TRBV12-4 with TRBJ2-1; D gene ambiguous. CDR3 size: 10 residues. The V gene lost 3 bases and the J gene lost 9 bases, with 3 bases spanning the gap. For the CDR3, the DNA is TGTGCCAGCAGTTTTCGTGAGCAGTTCTTC. It encodes CASSFREQFF.

The J gene is TRBJ2-7, the V gene TRBV5-5; the match to TRBD1 covers 8 bases. The CDR3 is 16 amino acids. Germline V gene data show CDR1 as SGHKS and CDR2 as YYEKEE (reference sequence). The trim removed 6 bases at V and 1 base at J, leaving 12 bases unmatched. The CDR3 DNA reads as TGTGCCAGCATCCTTGGACAGGGCGGTTTATCCTACGAGCAGTACTTC. It yields the protein CASILGQGGLSYEQYF.

This clone was seen more than once but under ten times. V gene TRBV24-1 combines with J gene TRBJ2-7; TRBD2 matches 9 bases. V gave up 8 bases and J gave up 7 bases; unmatched junction bases: 11. Germline lookup yields CDR1 KGHDR and CDR2 SFDVKD. The CDR3 sequence is 14 residues long. The CDR3 DNA sequence: TGTGCCACCAATTCACCGGGACTAGCTGGGGAGCAGTACTTC. Protein: CATNSPGLAGEQYF.

This chain links TRBV27 with TRBJ1-1; no definite D call. The CDR3 consists of 14 residues. Trimming stripped 5 bases from V and 3 bases from J, with 13 bases between. CDR1 and CDR2 (germline): MNHEY, SMNVEV (reference sequence). CDR3 bases: TGTGCCAGCAGTCAGACACGGATGGACACTGAAGCTTTCTTT. Its protein is CASSQTRMDTEAFF.

The chain uses TRBV19 and TRBJ2-7; possible D gene TRBD2, 6 bases. Deletions cut 3 bases from V and 7 bases from J, with 13 bases between. In germline, CDR1 is LNHDA, CDR2 SQIVND (reference sequence). This CDR3 contains 13 residues. CDR3 in amino acids: CASSMRYRGEQYF. CDR3 coding DNA: TGTGCCAGTAGTATGAGGTACCGGGGGGAGCAGTACTTC.

V usage is TRBV5-6 and J usage is TRBJ2-7; 7 bases line up with TRBD1. The V and J ends lost 7 bases and 6 bases, in that order; junction bases with no gene match: 13. Germline V gene lookup returns CDR1 SGHDT and CDR2 YYEEEE. CDR3 length: 14 amino acids. The CDR3 region has the DNA TGTGCCAGCGGATTAAGGGGGCCCTCTTCCGAGCAGTACTTC. Translated, it gives CASGLRGPSSEQYF.

The chain joins TRBV29-1 to TRBJ2-4; no clear D. CDR1 and CDR2 from the germline V gene are SQVTM and ANQGSEA. V was shortened by 2 bases and J by 0 bases, with 5 bases between the two germline ends. CDR3 length equals 13 residues. Here the CDR3 reads CSVELSAKNIQYF. DNA for the CDR3: TGCAGCGTTGAACTGTCAGCCAAAAACATTCAGTACTTC.

The chain has TRBV7-2 and TRBJ2-3; 7 bases line up with TRBD2. Per germline, CDR1 SGHTA and CDR2 FQGNSA. The CDR3 extends over 16 amino acids. The J segment lost 1 base and the V segment lost 0 bases, leaving 4 bases of the junction unmatched. The CDR3 sequence: CASSLAVGGGTDTQYF. The CDR3 bases are TGTGCCAGCAGCTTAGCGGTGGGGGGGGGCACAGATACGCAGTATTTT. Drawing the rest from reference TRBV7-2 and TRBJ2-3, the complete variable domain is GAGVSQSPSNKVTEKGKDVELRCDPISGHTALYWYRQSLGQGLEFLIYFQGNSAPDKSGLPSDRFSAERTGGSVSTLTIQRTQQEDSAVYLCASSLAVGGGTDTQYFGPGTRLTVL.

The rearrangement links TRBV29-1 to TRBJ1-2; unclear D gene. Germline V CDR1 and CDR2: SQVTM, ANQGSEA. V gave up 4 bases and J gave up 6 bases, with 9 bases separating them. The CDR3 has 11 amino acids. CDR3 sequence reads: CSVAAGDGYTF. CDR3 coding DNA: TGCAGCGTTGCCGCCGGGGATGGCTACACCTTC.

V and J are TRBV6-1 and TRBJ2-2, with D perhaps TRBD1 (5 bases). Germline CDR1 and CDR2: MNHNS and SASEGT. V lost 2 bases and J lost 4, with 5 bases in between. The CDR3 sequence is 13 residues long. In nucleotides, the CDR3 is TGTGCCAGCAGTGAACAGGGCACCGGGGAGCTGTTTTTT. Protein product: CASSEQGTGELFF.

The genes are TRBV4-3 and TRBJ1-5; 7 nucleotides align to TRBD1. The J segment lost 4 bases and the V segment lost 0 bases, leaving 3 bases of the junction unmatched. The germline V gene encodes CDR1 LGHNA and CDR2 YSLEER. This CDR3 has 15 amino acids. CDR3 region: CASSQDGRGNQPQHF. The CDR3 DNA reads as TGCGCCAGCAGCCAAGATGGCAGGGGGAATCAGCCCCAGCATTTT.

The chain links TRBV9 to TRBJ2-2; D perhaps matches TRBD1 (6 bases). The CDR3 has 17 amino acids. The V end lost 4 bases, the J end lost 3 bases, and 19 bases lay between the germline ends. Germline-derived CDR1 and CDR2 are SGDLS and YYNGEE. The CDR3 loop reads CASSTRLQGEDTGELFF. In nucleotides, the CDR3 is TGTGCCAGCAGCACCCGACTACAGGGAGAGGACACCGGGGAGCTGTTTTTT.

The chain employs TRBV6-5 and TRBJ1-2; possible D gene TRBD1, 5 bases. In germline, CDR1 is MNHEY, CDR2 SVGAGI. V lost 6 bases to trimming and J lost 5 bases, with 16 bases between them. The CDR3 is 14 amino acids. CDR3 residues: CASRANSGTYGYTF. The DNA of the CDR3 is TGTGCCAGCAGGGCTAACAGCGGGACGTATGGCTACACCTTC.

The chain joins TRBV6-5 to TRBJ2-5; the match to TRBD2 covers 8 bases. There are 15 residues in the CDR3. V trimming: 8 bases; J trimming: 4 bases; junction bases outside the gene matches: 12. In germline, CDR1 is MNHEY, CDR2 SVGAGI. This CDR3 is CASVNTGGAGETQYF. The DNA for the CDR3 is TGTGCCAGCGTCAATACGGGGGGGGCCGGAGAGACCCAGTACTTC.

This sequence joins TRBV20-1 and TRBJ2-7, with 8 nucleotides matching TRBD1. CDR3 length: 14 amino acids. V shed 3 bases and J 6 bases; nucleotides not matched to a gene: 10. Per germline, CDR1 DFQATT and CDR2 SNEGSKA (reference sequence). The DNA for the CDR3 is TGCAGTGCTAGTGGCGGGCAGGGGGCGGGCGAGCAGTACTTC. Translating it yields CSASGGQGAGEQYF.

The chain couples TRBV7-9 to TRBJ1-1; D remains ambiguous. This CDR3 region has 15 residues. Trimming took 1 base from V and 0 from J, leaving 9 bases between them. The germline gives CDR1 SEHNR, CDR2 FQNEAQ (reference sequence). CDR3 nucleotides: TGTGCCAGCAGCTTAGTTGGGGAGATGAACACTGAAGCTTTCTTT. Protein: CASSLVGEMNTEAFF.

This clone was seen a few times. V and J are TRBV6-6 and TRBJ2-1; 7 nucleotides align to TRBD2. Germline lookup yields CDR1 MNHNY and CDR2 SVGAGI (reference sequence). V was clipped by 5 bases and J by 5 bases; unmatched bases: 6. This CDR3 is 14 amino acids long. CDR3 coding DNA: TGTGCCAGCAGTAGCGGGACCTACGACAATGAGCAGTTCTTC. It encodes CASSSGTYDNEQFF.

The V and J genes are TRBV30 and TRBJ1-1, with 7 bases identical to TRBD1. Germline V gene data show CDR1 as GTSNPN and CDR2 as SVGIG (reference sequence). The ends lost 6 bases at V and 3 bases at J; junction bases unmatched: 7. The CDR3 runs 13 residues. CDR3 amino acids: CACLTGADTEAFF. The CDR3 region has the DNA TGTGCCTGCCTAACAGGGGCGGACACTGAAGCTTTCTTT.

V and J are TRBV5-1 and TRBJ2-5, with 9 positions matching TRBD2. V lost 0 bases and J lost 5; bases outside the gene matches: 11. The CDR3 is 17 amino acids. CDR1 is SGHRS and CDR2 is YFSETQ in the germline V gene. The CDR3 sequence: CASSLALIAGDSETQYF. CDR3 coding DNA: TGCGCCAGCAGCTTGGCCCTGATAGCGGGGGATTCGGAGACCCAGTACTTC.

This rearrangement joins TRBV2 to TRBJ1-1; D remains ambiguous. V lost 4 bases and J 2 bases, leaving 8 bases between the germline ends. Germline values: CDR1 SNHLY, CDR2 FYNNEI. This CDR3 region has 13 residues. The CDR3 reads CASSATPNTEAFF. The CDR3 DNA is TGTGCCAGCAGTGCAACACCTAACACTGAAGCTTTCTTT.